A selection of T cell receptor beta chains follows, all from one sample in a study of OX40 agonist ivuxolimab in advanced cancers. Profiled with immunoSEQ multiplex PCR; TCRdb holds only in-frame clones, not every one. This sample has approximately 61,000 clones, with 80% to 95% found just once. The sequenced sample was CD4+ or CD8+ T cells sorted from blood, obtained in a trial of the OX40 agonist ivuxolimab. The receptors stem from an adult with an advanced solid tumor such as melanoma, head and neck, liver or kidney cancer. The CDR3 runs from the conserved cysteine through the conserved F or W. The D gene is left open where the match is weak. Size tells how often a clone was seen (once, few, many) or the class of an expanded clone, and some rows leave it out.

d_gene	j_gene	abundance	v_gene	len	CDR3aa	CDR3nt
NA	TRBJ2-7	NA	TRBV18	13	CASSPPFNYEQYF	TGTGCCAGCTCACCACCGTTCAACTACGAGCAGTACTTC
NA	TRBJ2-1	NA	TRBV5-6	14	CASKGGDPYNEQFF	TGTGCCAGCAAAGGAGGGGACCCCTACAATGAGCAGTTCTTC
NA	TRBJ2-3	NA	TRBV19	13	CASSLGTTDTQYF	TGTGCCAGTAGTCTGGGGACCACAGATACGCAGTATTTT
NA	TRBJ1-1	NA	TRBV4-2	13	CASSLGKNTEAFF	TGTGCCAGCAGCTTAGGCAAGAACACTGAAGCTTTCTTT
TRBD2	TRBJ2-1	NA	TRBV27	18	CASSPLWTSGPSYNEQFF	TGTGCCAGCAGTCCCTTATGGACTAGCGGGCCTTCCTACAATGAGCAGTTCTTC
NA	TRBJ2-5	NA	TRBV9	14	CASSVDGGPETQYF	TGTGCCAGCAGCGTAGACGGGGGCCCGGAGACCCAGTACTTC
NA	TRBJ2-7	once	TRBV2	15	CASSDGIKAVYEQYF	TGTGCCAGCAGTGATGGCATTAAGGCGGTGTACGAGCAGTACTTC
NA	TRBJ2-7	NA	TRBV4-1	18	CASSPETGAGLLPYEQYF	TGCGCCAGCAGCCCCGAGACGGGGGCAGGGCTTTTACCCTACGAGCAGTACTTC
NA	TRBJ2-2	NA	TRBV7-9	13	CASSLRGTGELFF	TGTGCCAGCAGCTTACGAGGAACCGGGGAGCTGTTTTTT
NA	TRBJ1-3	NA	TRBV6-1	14	CASSELVAGNTIYF	TGTGCCAGCAGTGAACTAGTAGCGGGAAACACCATATATTTT
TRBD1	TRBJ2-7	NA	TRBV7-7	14	CASSPSAGGYEQYF	TGTGCCAGCAGCCCGTCGGCAGGGGGCTACGAGCAGTACTTC
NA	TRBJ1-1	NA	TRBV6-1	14	CASSEYSENTEAFF	TGTGCCAGCAGTGAATATAGCGAGAACACTGAAGCTTTCTTT
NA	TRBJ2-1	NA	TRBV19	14	CASSTGGPNNEQFF	TGTGCCAGTAGTACCGGGGGGCCCAACAATGAGCAGTTCTTC
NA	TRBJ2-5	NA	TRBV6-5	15	CASSYGVGLVETQYF	TGTGCCAGCAGTTACGGTGTAGGGTTGGTGGAGACCCAGTACTTC
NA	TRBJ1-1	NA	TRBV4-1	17	CASSPLLPTGFNTEAFF	TGCGCCAGCAGCCCCCTCCTTCCGACAGGTTTTAACACTGAAGCTTTCTTT
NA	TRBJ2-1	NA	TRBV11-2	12	CASSLVVDGQFF	TGTGCCAGCAGCTTAGTGGTTGATGGGCAGTTCTTC
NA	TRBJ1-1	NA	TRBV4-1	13	CASKTSGNTEAFF	TGCGCCAGCAAAACTTCCGGGAACACTGAAGCTTTCTTT
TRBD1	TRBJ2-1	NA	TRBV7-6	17	CASSFPDRGYSYNEQFF	TGTGCCAGCAGCTTTCCGGACAGGGGGTACTCCTACAATGAGCAGTTCTTC
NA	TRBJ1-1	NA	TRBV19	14	CASSIDSGNTEAFF	TGTGCCAGTAGTATAGATTCAGGGAACACTGAAGCTTTCTTT
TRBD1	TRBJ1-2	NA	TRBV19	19	CASTDVRGFSLISNYGYTF	TGTGCCAGTACAGATGTCAGGGGGTTTTCCCTCATCTCTAACTATGGCTACACCTTC
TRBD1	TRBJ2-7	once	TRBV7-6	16	CASSLEARGSTYEQYF	TGTGCCAGCAGCTTAGAGGCCAGGGGGTCCACCTACGAGCAGTACTTC
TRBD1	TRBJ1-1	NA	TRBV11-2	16	CASSQDPGQANTEAFF	TGTGCCAGCAGCCAAGATCCAGGACAGGCGAACACTGAAGCTTTCTTT
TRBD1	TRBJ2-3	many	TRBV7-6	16	CASSFTGQGATDTQYF	TGTGCCAGCAGCTTTACGGGACAGGGGGCAACAGATACGCAGTATTTT
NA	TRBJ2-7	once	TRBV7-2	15	CASSLARGSGYEQYF	TGTGCCAGCAGCTTAGCCAGGGGCTCGGGGTACGAGCAGTACTTC